Following are 23 T cell receptor beta chains from one sample sequenced in a study of T cell changes during pregnancy in multiple sclerosis. Some clones are missing from TCRdb's copy, which holds only in-frame ones; the method was immunoSEQ multiplex PCR. The sample has tens of thousands of clones, 85% to 95% seen once; the top ten hold around 0.4%. The specimen was CD4+ T cells from peripheral blood mononuclear cells, collected in the second trimester of pregnancy. The origin of the receptors is a female donor with multiple sclerosis, enrolled in a pregnancy study.

The chain couples TRBV29-1 to TRBJ1-1; 7 bases are a match to TRBD1. CDR1 is SQVTM, CDR2 ANQGSEA, per germline. V was clipped by 8 bases and J by 2 bases; unmatched bases: 5. The CDR3 covers 12 residues. CDR3 DNA: TGCAGCTATAACAGGGGCAACACTGAAGCTTTCTTT. This codes for CSYNRGNTEAFF.

CDR3 in amino acids: CASSLEEGGELFF. The DNA for the CDR3 is TGTGCCAGCAGCCTCGAAGAGGGCGGGGAGCTGTTTTTT. The chain links TRBV6-4 to TRBJ2-2, with D possibly matching TRBD2 (5 bases). This CDR3 is built from 13 residues. Germline CDR1 reads MRHNA; CDR2 reads SNTAGT. With 6 bases removed from V and 7 bases from J, the gap between germline ends came to 12 bases.

The V gene is TRBV27, the J gene TRBJ2-7; 10 nucleotides match TRBD1. Germline loops: CDR1 MNHEY, CDR2 SMNVEV (reference sequence). CDR3 length: 15 residues. V was clipped by 5 bases and J by 2 bases; unmatched bases: 6. The CDR3 coding sequence is TGTGCCAGCAGTCTGGCAGACAGGGGGCCCTACGAGCAGTACTTC. This translates into CASSLADRGPYEQYF.

The J gene is TRBJ2-3, the V gene TRBV7-2, with 7 bases that match TRBD2. The CDR3 runs 14 residues. After removal of 3 bases from V and 4 bases from J, the junction contained 4 bases not matched to a gene. In germline, CDR1 is SGHTA, CDR2 FQGNSA. CDR3 sequence (DNA): TGTGCCAGCAGCTTCAGACTAGCCCCAGATACGCAGTATTTT. This codes for CASSFRLAPDTQYF.

This chain connects TRBV4-1 to TRBJ1-4; a possible D gene is TRBD1 (5 bases). V lost 1 base, J lost 4 bases, and 13 bases lay in between. CDR3 length equals 16 residues. Germline CDR1 MGHRA, CDR2 YSYEKL. In DNA, the CDR3 is TGCGCCAGCAGCCAAGGAGCCAGGGCAGGTAATGAAAAACTGTTTTTT. Protein sequence: CASSQGARAGNEKLFF.

The chain recombines TRBV20-1 with TRBJ2-7, with 7 bases aligning to TRBD1. The CDR3 is made up of 11 amino acids. Germline CDR1 reads DFQATT; CDR2 reads SNEGSKA (reference sequence). The CDR3 DNA reads TGCAGCGTGACAGGGAAATACGAGCAGTACTTC. It specifies CSVTGKYEQYF.

This chain links TRBV7-2 with TRBJ2-1, with D possibly matching TRBD1 (6 bases). V was clipped by 1 base and J by 13 bases, with 14 bases between them. The germline gives CDR1 SGHTA, CDR2 FQGNSA. The CDR3 loop spans 13 amino acids. The CDR3 DNA is TGTGCCAGCAGCTTAGAGGGCTCAGGGGCTCAGTTCTTC. This gives the protein CASSLEGSGAQFF.

The chain combines TRBV30 with TRBJ2-1; TRBD1 might be the D (5 bases). The CDR3 has 15 residues. Germline loops: CDR1 GTSNPN, CDR2 SVGIG (reference sequence). V lost 4 bases to trimming and J lost 3 bases, with 16 bases between them. CDR3 sequence (DNA): TGTGCCTGGACCCAGACAGACATTTTCTACAATGAGCAGTTCTTC. Translation gives CAWTQTDIFYNEQFF.

The CDR3 nucleotides read TGTGCCAGCAGTCCCCAGGACAGGTCTAGTGGCTACACCTTC. Protein product: CASSPQDRSSGYTF. The genes are TRBV28 and TRBJ1-2; 7 bases line up with TRBD1. Germline trimming cut 5 bases from V and 7 bases from J; bases unmatched to any gene: 10. The CDR3 length is 14 residues. CDR1 MDHEN and CDR2 SYDVKM come from the germline V gene.

The rearrangement links TRBV9 to TRBJ2-1; 13 positions match TRBD2. Germline V lookup: CDR1 SGDLS, CDR2 YYNGEE. This CDR3 comprises 17 residues. V dropped 2 bases and J dropped 2; count of bases not matched to a gene: 4. Here the CDR3 DNA reads TGTGCCAGCAGCGTTACGGGACTAGCGGGACCCTACAATGAGCAGTTCTTC. Translation gives CASSVTGLAGPYNEQFF.

This chain connects TRBV6-1 to TRBJ2-7; 7 positions agree with TRBD1. J lost 1 base, V lost 2 bases, and 8 bases had no gene match. Germline V gene data show CDR1 as MNHNS and CDR2 as SASEGT. This CDR3 comprises 16 residues. CDR3: CASSEQTGLRSYEQYF. The CDR3 DNA sequence: TGTGCCAGCAGTGAACAGACAGGGCTAAGGTCCTACGAGCAGTACTTC.

The rearrangement links TRBV5-4 to TRBJ1-3, with D perhaps matching TRBD1 (6 bases). The V gene lost 3 bases and the J gene lost 4 bases, with 17 bases spanning the gap. The CDR3 runs to 16 residues. Germline V gene sequence: CDR1 SGHNT, CDR2 YYREEE (reference sequence). The DNA for the CDR3 is TGTGCCAGCAGCTCGTTACTAGGGGGATCCGGAAACACCATATATTTT. Protein sequence: CASSSLLGGSGNTIYF.

The chain recombines TRBV10-1 with TRBJ1-1, with D perhaps matching TRBD1 (6 bases). Between the trimmed V and J ends, which lost 9 bases and 4 bases, there was a span of 12 bases. CDR1 and CDR2 from the germline V gene are WNHNN and SYGVQD (reference sequence). The CDR3 has 12 amino acids. CDR3 DNA sequence: TGCGCCAGTACAGGGAAGGGCACTGAAGCTTTCTTT. Translated, it gives CASTGKGTEAFF.

J is TRBJ1-1 and V is TRBV27; unclear D gene. In germline, CDR1 is MNHEY, CDR2 SMNVEV (reference sequence). The ends were cut back, 1 base at V and 1 base at J, with 10 bases in the middle. There are 15 residues in the CDR3. The CDR3 loop is CASSLFSGRNTEAFF. CDR3 nucleotides: TGTGCCAGCAGTTTATTCAGCGGCAGGAACACTGAAGCTTTCTTT.

The rearrangement links TRBV18 to TRBJ2-5; D is unresolved. CDR3 length: 13 amino acids. Germline-derived CDR1 and CDR2 are KGHSH and LQKENI. Trimming shortened V by 0 bases and J by 4 bases, and 6 bases separated the two germline ends. In DNA form, the CDR3 reads TGTGCCAGCTCACCACCGAGTACAGAGACCCAGTACTTC. Residues: CASSPPSTETQYF.

This rearrangement joins TRBV11-2 to TRBJ2-3, with D possibly matching TRBD1 (6 bases). Germline V lookup: CDR1 SGHAT, CDR2 FQNNGV. The CDR3 totals 13 residues. V was pared by 4 bases and J by 3 bases, with 8 bases between. This chain's CDR3 is CASSSGQTDTQYF. The CDR3, as DNA: TGTGCCAGCAGCTCCGGACAGACAGATACGCAGTATTTT.

V is TRBV5-4 and J is TRBJ2-3, with D maybe TRBD2 (5 bases). V shed 1 base and J shed 0 bases, with 15 bases lying between them. CDR3 length equals 17 residues. Germline loops: CDR1 SGHNT, CDR2 YYREEE (reference sequence). The CDR3 sequence: CASSLKSGPSSTDTQYF. The CDR3 nucleotides are TGTGCCAGCAGCTTGAAAAGCGGACCATCTAGCACAGATACGCAGTATTTT.

The chain employs TRBV14 and TRBJ2-3; unclear D gene. V was pared by 4 bases and J by 6 bases, with 11 bases between. The length of the CDR3 is 13 residues. Looked up from germline, CDR1 is SGHDN and CDR2 is FVKESK. The CDR3 bases are TGTGCCAGCAGCCTCTCACTTTGGGATACGCAGTATTTT. Protein sequence: CASSLSLWDTQYF.

This chain joins TRBV5-1 and TRBJ2-7; TRBD1 agrees at 7 bases. The CDR3 is 14 residues long. The junction had 7 bases not matched to a gene; V was cut back by 4 bases and J by 3 bases. The germline V gene encodes CDR1 SGHRS and CDR2 YFSETQ. The CDR3 sequence: CASSQNRGFYEQYF. The DNA of the CDR3 is TGCGCCAGCAGCCAAAACAGGGGTTTCTACGAGCAGTACTTC.

The chain couples TRBV5-4 to TRBJ1-2, with 7 bases lining up with TRBD1. The trim removed 1 base at V and 3 bases at J, leaving 6 bases unmatched. Germline V lookup: CDR1 SGHNT, CDR2 YYREEE (reference sequence). There are 15 residues in the CDR3. For the CDR3, the DNA is TGTGCCAGCAGCTTGACAGGGGCAGGTGACTATGGCTACACCTTC. Residues: CASSLTGAGDYGYTF.

This chain joins TRBV18 and TRBJ1-1; a possible D gene is TRBD1 (6 bases). The CDR3 has 13 residues. Germline assignment: CDR1 KGHSH and CDR2 LQKENI. V lost 3 bases to trimming and J lost 1 base, with 6 bases between them. This chain's CDR3 is CASSPRGNTEAFF. The CDR3 coding sequence is TGTGCCAGCTCACCCAGGGGGAACACTGAAGCTTTCTTT.

The chain is built from TRBV5-1 and TRBJ2-1; 13 positions agree with TRBD2. This CDR3 is built from 15 residues. Trimming cost V 4 bases and J 3 bases; bases outside gene matches: 1. Looked up from germline, CDR1 is SGHRS and CDR2 is YFSETQ. CDR3 sequence reads: CASSGLAGDYNEQFF. The CDR3, as DNA: TGCGCCAGCAGCGGACTAGCGGGAGACTACAATGAGCAGTTCTTC.

The genes are TRBV30 and TRBJ2-1; tentatively, D is TRBD2 (6 bases). The CDR3 extends over 13 amino acids. Germline V lookup: CDR1 GTSNPN, CDR2 SVGIG (reference sequence). V lost 7 bases to trimming and J lost 8 bases, with 18 bases between them. CDR3 bases: TGTGCCTCGACCCTGGCGGGACTCGATGAGCAGTTCTTC. Encoded protein: CASTLAGLDEQFF.